Presented here are 31 T cell receptor beta chains from one specimen sequenced in a study of long-term antiretroviral therapy in people with HIV. The assay used was immunoSEQ (version v3.0), run at survey level. TCRdb keeps only in-frame clones here, not all; method: immunoSEQ multiplex PCR. Of about 20,000 clones in the sample, 75% to 85% were seen once. The sample here was unsorted PBMCs, taken 0.2 years after starting antiretroviral therapy. Every receptor here comes from a woman in her 40s with HIV.

CDR3 in DNA: TGTGCCAGCAGCCTCTTCCTTGGAAACACCATATATTTT. The encoded protein is CASSLFLGNTIYF. The V gene is TRBV7-2, the J gene TRBJ1-3; D is unresolved. The V and J ends lost 5 bases and 3 bases respectively, with 8 bases between them. Germline values: CDR1 SGHTA, CDR2 FQGNSA. The CDR3 loop spans 13 amino acids.

V is TRBV7-6 and J is TRBJ2-7; 11 bases match TRBD2. The length of the CDR3 is 15 residues. Per the germline V gene, CDR1 is SGHVS and CDR2 is FNYEAQ. V lost 2 bases, J lost 1 base, and 1 base stayed unmatched. Here the CDR3 DNA reads TGTGCCAGCAGCTTAAGACTAGCGGGGTCCTACGAGCAGTACTTC. Its protein is CASSLRLAGSYEQYF.

This chain connects TRBV11-2 to TRBJ2-3, with D hard to call. The CDR3 contains 17 residues. V was clipped by 4 bases and J by 1 base, with 18 bases between them. Germline V gene data show CDR1 as SGHAT and CDR2 as FQNNGV. The CDR3 loop is CASSSKRPKAGTDTQYF. The CDR3 nucleotides are TGTGCCAGCAGCTCCAAAAGGCCCAAGGCTGGCACAGATACGCAGTATTTT.

The chain uses TRBV9 and TRBJ2-7, with no clear D. Per germline, CDR1 SGDLS and CDR2 YYNGEE. V lost 4 bases and J 3 bases, leaving 17 bases between the germline ends. The CDR3 consists of 15 residues. The CDR3 region has the DNA TGTGCCAGCAGCATAACGCCAGGACCGGTCTACGAGCAGTACTTC. This gives the protein CASSITPGPVYEQYF.

This clone was counted once. The chain has TRBV10-3 and TRBJ1-2; 7 bases are shared with TRBD1. The CDR3 totals 14 residues. With 5 bases clipped from V and 4 bases from J, the junction kept 7 bases outside the gene matches. Germline V gives CDR1 ENHRY, CDR2 SYGVKD. The CDR3 bases are TGTGCCATCAGTAACCGGGACAGCACCTATGGCTACACCTTC. Protein sequence: CAISNRDSTYGYTF.

The chain employs TRBV5-1 and TRBJ2-1; 7 nucleotides agree with TRBD1. This CDR3 spans 15 amino acids. After removal of 1 base from V and 9 bases from J, the junction contained 10 bases not matched to a gene. CDR1 is SGHRS, CDR2 YFSETQ, per germline. CDR3 sequence: CASSLSDRSSGEQFF. The CDR3 region has the DNA TGCGCCAGCAGCTTGTCGGACAGGAGTTCTGGTGAGCAGTTCTTC. The whole variable domain, remainder taken from reference TRBV5-1 and TRBJ2-1, is KAGVTQTPRYLIKTRGQQVTLSCSPISGHRSVSWYQQTPGQGLQFLFEYFSETQRNKGNFPGRFSGRQFSNSRSEMNVSTLELGDSALYLCASSLSDRSSGEQFFGPGTRLTVL.

This clone occurred a few times. The chain uses TRBV30 and TRBJ2-7, with 7 bases that match TRBD1. The junction had 3 bases not matched to a gene; V was cut back by 4 bases and J by 0 bases. This CDR3 spans 13 amino acids. Per germline, CDR1 GTSNPN and CDR2 SVGIG (reference sequence). Here the CDR3 DNA reads TGTGCCTGGACAGGGACAGACTCCTACGAGCAGTACTTC. This sequence encodes CAWTGTDSYEQYF.

This chain connects TRBV10-3 to TRBJ1-1, with 9 bases lining up with TRBD1. V lost 5 bases to trimming and J lost 5 bases; unmatched junction nucleotides: 9. CDR3 length equals 15 residues. The germline V gene encodes CDR1 ENHRY and CDR2 SYGVKD. CDR3 region: CAISLNRGRETEAFF. The CDR3 coding sequence is TGTGCCATCAGTTTAAACAGGGGGCGAGAGACTGAAGCTTTCTTT.

This sequence joins TRBV7-6 and TRBJ2-3; 8 bases match TRBD1. The CDR3 has 16 amino acids. CDR1 is SGHVS and CDR2 is FNYEAQ in the germline V gene. Trimming at V came to 5 bases and at J to 5 bases, leaving 12 bases not matched to a gene. CDR3: CASSPSGGAVGDTQYF. CDR3 bases: TGTGCCAGCAGCCCCTCAGGGGGCGCGGTGGGAGATACGCAGTATTTT.

This chain uses TRBV4-3 with TRBJ2-1; TRBD1 matches at 8 bases. Per germline, CDR1 LGHNA and CDR2 YSLEER. J gave up 8 bases and V 1 base, and 10 bases lay outside the gene matches. The CDR3 totals 16 residues. CDR3 in DNA: TGCGCCAGCAGCCAAGGACTTCGGGACAGGTCCCATGAGCAGTTCTTC. Amino acid sequence: CASSQGLRDRSHEQFF.

The chain employs TRBV30 and TRBJ2-3; 9 bases match TRBD2. The CDR3 has 15 amino acids. Trimming removed 7 bases from V and 3 bases from J; junction bases left unmatched: 11. Germline CDR1 GTSNPN, CDR2 SVGIG (reference sequence). The CDR3 loop reads CASEESGLATDTQYF. Written as DNA, the CDR3 is TGTGCCTCGGAAGAAAGTGGACTAGCGACAGATACGCAGTATTTT.

This clone turned up a few times. The J gene is TRBJ1-2, the V gene TRBV7-9; no clear D. Germline CDR1 reads SEHNR; CDR2 reads FQNEAQ (reference sequence). This CDR3 has 12 residues. The V end lost 5 bases, the J end lost 8 bases, and 12 bases lay between the germline ends. The CDR3 DNA reads as TGTGCCAGCAGCATAATAGTGGGGGGCTACACCTTC. Amino acids: CASSIIVGGYTF. The full variable domain, rest sourced from reference TRBV7-9 and TRBJ1-2, is DTGVSQNPRHKITKRGQNVTFRCDPISEHNRLYWYRQTLGQGPEFLTYFQNEAQLEKSRLLSDRFSAERPKGSFSTLEIQRTEQGDSAMYLCASSIIVGGYTFGSGTRLTVV.

This chain links TRBV4-3 with TRBJ1-5; a possible D gene is TRBD1 (6 bases). Deletions cut 1 base from V and 4 bases from J, with 11 bases between. Germline CDR1 LGHNA, CDR2 YSLEER. The CDR3 is 15 amino acids. This chain's CDR3 is CASSQVVGANQPQHF. The CDR3, as DNA: TGCGCCAGCAGCCAAGTGGTGGGGGCGAATCAGCCCCAGCATTTT.

The chain joins TRBV10-1 to TRBJ1-3; D not resolved. The germline gives CDR1 WNHNN, CDR2 SYGVQD (reference sequence). The V and J ends lost 7 bases and 3 bases respectively, with 4 bases between them. The CDR3 has 11 residues. CDR3 in DNA: TGCGCCAGCACCTATGGAAACACCATATATTTT. Protein product: CASTYGNTIYF.

The CDR3 DNA is TGTGCCAGCAGCTTCATACAGGGGAATGAGCAGTTCTTC. It encodes CASSFIQGNEQFF. The rearrangement joins TRBV7-2 to TRBJ2-1; 7 bases match TRBD1. The CDR3 sequence is 13 residues long. From germline, CDR1 is SGHTA and CDR2 FQGNSA. After removal of 3 bases from V and 7 bases from J, the junction contained 3 bases not matched to a gene.

The chain uses TRBV7-6 and TRBJ2-7; D possibly corresponds to TRBD2 (6 bases). Trimming took off 1 base at V and 2 bases at J, with 12 bases between the two ends. The CDR3 sequence is 15 residues long. Germline V gene lookup returns CDR1 SGHVS and CDR2 FNYEAQ. CDR3 residues: CASSLEASEAYEQYF. The CDR3 DNA sequence: TGTGCCAGCAGCTTAGAAGCTAGCGAGGCCTACGAGCAGTACTTC.

V usage is TRBV19 and J usage is TRBJ1-1; TRBD1 matches 8 bases. The CDR3 loop spans 14 amino acids. Germline CDR1 LNHDA, CDR2 SQIVND (reference sequence). After removal of 2 bases from V and 2 bases from J, the junction contained 1 base not matched to a gene. The CDR3, as DNA: TGTGCCAGTAGTATACAGGGGGCCAACACTGAAGCTTTCTTT. Translating it yields CASSIQGANTEAFF.

The chain is built from TRBV19 and TRBJ1-2; D is perhaps TRBD1 (6 bases). This CDR3 has 17 residues. Germline V lookup: CDR1 LNHDA, CDR2 SQIVND (reference sequence). Trimming removed 5 bases from V and 4 bases from J, with 23 bases in between. The CDR3 region is CASSDRPGTRDIYGYTF. Written as DNA, the CDR3 is TGTGCCAGTAGTGATCGTCCCGGGACAAGGGATATCTATGGCTACACCTTC.

This clone appeared once. The chain links TRBV7-2 to TRBJ1-5; 8 bases are shared with TRBD1. Germline CDR1 is SGHTA and CDR2 is FQGNSA. V trimming: 2 bases; J trimming: 6 bases; junction bases outside the gene matches: 9. The CDR3 sequence is 16 residues long. The CDR3 spells CASSLYGSGGSQPQHF. DNA of the CDR3: TGTGCCAGCAGCTTATATGGGTCAGGGGGCAGTCAGCCCCAGCATTTT. Full variable domain (missing parts from reference TRBV7-2 and TRBJ1-5): GAGVSQSPSNKVTEKGKDVELRCDPISGHTALYWYRQSLGQGLEFLIYFQGNSAPDKSGLPSDRFSAERTGGSVSTLTIQRTQQEDSAVYLCASSLYGSGGSQPQHFGDGTRLSIL.

The CDR3 coding sequence is TGCAGCGTTGTCCAGGGGGCCGGGGGCTACACCTTC. As protein: CSVVQGAGGYTF. The J gene is TRBJ1-2, the V gene TRBV29-1; 8 nucleotides match TRBD1. V lost 4 bases, J lost 8 bases, and 6 bases stayed unmatched. The germline V gene encodes CDR1 SQVTM and CDR2 ANQGSEA. This CDR3 contains 12 residues.

This chain joins TRBV7-2 and TRBJ2-1; D remains ambiguous. With 3 bases removed from V and 13 bases from J, the gap between germline ends came to 13 bases. The CDR3 is made up of 12 amino acids. Germline lookup yields CDR1 SGHTA and CDR2 FQGNSA. CDR3: CASSFLARFQFF. DNA of the CDR3: TGTGCCAGCAGCTTCTTGGCTAGGTTCCAGTTCTTC.

The rearrangement joins TRBV20-1 to TRBJ1-2; 8 bases are a match to TRBD1. CDR1 is DFQATT, CDR2 SNEGSKA, per germline (reference sequence). CDR3 length: 11 amino acids. V dropped 6 bases and J dropped 7; count of bases not matched to a gene: 4. CDR3 bases: TGCAGTGCGCTGGACAGGGTTGGCTACACCTTC. Its protein is CSALDRVGYTF.

The CDR3 reads CASRGGWEGTGELFF. In DNA, the CDR3 is TGTGCTAGTCGAGGGGGCTGGGAGGGTACCGGGGAGCTGTTTTTT. The J gene is TRBJ2-2, the V gene TRBV12-5; D tentatively fits TRBD1 or TRBD2 (7 bases each). Germline loops: CDR1 LGHNT, CDR2 FRNRAP. V was clipped by 8 bases and J by 5 bases, with 18 bases between them. The CDR3 length is 15 residues.

The chain carries TRBV10-2 and TRBJ2-7; 8 bases map to TRBD2. Trimming removed 9 bases from V and 0 bases from J; junction bases left unmatched: 4. Germline assignment: CDR1 WSHSY and CDR2 SAAADI. This CDR3 is 13 amino acids long. CDR3 sequence: CASSSGFSYEQYF. The CDR3 nucleotides read TGCGCCAGTTCTAGCGGGTTCTCCTACGAGCAGTACTTC.

The rearrangement joins TRBV5-4 to TRBJ2-7, with D perhaps matching TRBD2 (7 bases). This CDR3 contains 15 residues. The V end was cut by 3 bases, the J end by 7 bases, with 20 bases between. Germline V gene sequence: CDR1 SGHNT, CDR2 YYREEE (reference sequence). CDR3 protein: CASSSPLGGGSEQYF. The CDR3 coding sequence is TGTGCCAGCAGCTCACCCCTGGGAGGGGGTAGTGAGCAGTACTTC.

DNA for the CDR3: TGTGCCATCAGGGCGGACAGGGGGCAGGTCTATGGCTACACCTTC. Protein sequence: CAIRADRGQVYGYTF. The V gene is TRBV10-3, the J gene TRBJ1-2; 11 bases align to TRBD1. Trimming cost V 6 bases and J 4 bases; bases outside gene matches: 7. Germline CDR1 reads ENHRY; CDR2 reads SYGVKD. The CDR3 runs to 15 residues.

The rearrangement links TRBV18 to TRBJ2-7; 9 nucleotides line up with TRBD2. CDR3 length: 14 residues. The germline V gene encodes CDR1 KGHSH and CDR2 LQKENI. V gave up 5 bases and J gave up 4 bases; unmatched junction bases: 6. The CDR3 sequence is CASSSSGNGYEQYF. In DNA form, the CDR3 reads TGTGCCAGCTCATCTAGCGGGAATGGTTACGAGCAGTACTTC.

In DNA form, the CDR3 reads TGTGCCAGCTCACCACAAAAGCAAGAGACCCAGTACTTC. Translation gives CASSPQKQETQYF. J is TRBJ2-5 and V is TRBV18; D gene ambiguous. This CDR3 has 13 residues. V was cut by 1 base and J by 2 bases, with 5 bases left in between. The germline V gene encodes CDR1 KGHSH and CDR2 LQKENI.

By sample share, this clone is medium-sized. V and J are TRBV7-9 and TRBJ2-7; a possible D gene is TRBD2 (5 bases). V dropped 5 bases and J dropped 4 bases, with 9 bases sitting between them. The CDR3 is made up of 12 amino acids. Germline V gene sequence: CDR1 SEHNR, CDR2 FQNEAQ (reference sequence). CDR3 residues: CASSPPGYEQYF. The CDR3 DNA is TGTGCCAGCAGCCCCCCGGGGTACGAGCAGTACTTC.

V and J are TRBV4-1 and TRBJ2-7; D unclear. CDR1 MGHRA and CDR2 YSYEKL come from the germline V gene. The CDR3 is 13 amino acids. The V gene lost 1 base and the J gene lost 1 base, with 5 bases spanning the gap. This CDR3 reads CASSQVASYEQYF. CDR3 sequence (DNA): TGCGCCAGCAGCCAAGTGGCTTCCTACGAGCAGTACTTC.

The sample holds one count of this clone. The rearrangement joins TRBV2 to TRBJ2-7, with D tentatively TRBD1 or TRBD2 (5 bases each). There are 13 residues in the CDR3. CDR1 and CDR2 (germline): SNHLY, FYNNEI. Trimming removed 3 bases from V and 2 bases from J, with 8 bases in between. The CDR3 nucleotides read TGTGCCAGCAGTGAGAGGGGAGCCTACGAGCAGTACTTC. Amino acids: CASSERGAYEQYF.